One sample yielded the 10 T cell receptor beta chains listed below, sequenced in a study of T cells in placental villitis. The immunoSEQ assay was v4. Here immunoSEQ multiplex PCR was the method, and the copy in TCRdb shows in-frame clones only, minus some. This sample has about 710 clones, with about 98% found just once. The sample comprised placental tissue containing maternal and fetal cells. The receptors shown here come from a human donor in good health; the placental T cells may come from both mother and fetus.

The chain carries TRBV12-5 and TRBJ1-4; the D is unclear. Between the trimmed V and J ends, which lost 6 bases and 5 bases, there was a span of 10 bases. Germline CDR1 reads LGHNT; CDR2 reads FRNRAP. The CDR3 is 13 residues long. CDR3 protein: CASGSRVNEKLFF. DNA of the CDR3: TGTGCTAGTGGCTCAAGGGTGAATGAAAAACTGTTTTTT. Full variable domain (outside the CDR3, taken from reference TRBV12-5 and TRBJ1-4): DARVTQTPRHKVTEMGQEVTMRCQPILGHNTVFWYRQTMMQGLELLAYFRNRAPLDDSGMPKDRFSAEMPDATLATLKIQPSEPRDSAVYFCASGSRVNEKLFFGSGTQLSVL.

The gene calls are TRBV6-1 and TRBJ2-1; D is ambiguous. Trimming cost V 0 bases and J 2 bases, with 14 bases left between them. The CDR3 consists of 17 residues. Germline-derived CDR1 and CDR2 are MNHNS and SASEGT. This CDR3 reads CASSEARKAPTYNEQFF. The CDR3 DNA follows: TGTGCCAGCAGTGAAGCCCGTAAAGCTCCAACCTACAATGAGCAGTTCTTC.

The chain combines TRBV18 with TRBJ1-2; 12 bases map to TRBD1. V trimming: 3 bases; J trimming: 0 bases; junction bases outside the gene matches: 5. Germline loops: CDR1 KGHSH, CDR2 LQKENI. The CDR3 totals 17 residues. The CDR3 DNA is TGTGCCAGCTCACCGGGACAGGGGGCCATAGCTAACTATGGCTACACCTTC. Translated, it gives CASSPGQGAIANYGYTF.

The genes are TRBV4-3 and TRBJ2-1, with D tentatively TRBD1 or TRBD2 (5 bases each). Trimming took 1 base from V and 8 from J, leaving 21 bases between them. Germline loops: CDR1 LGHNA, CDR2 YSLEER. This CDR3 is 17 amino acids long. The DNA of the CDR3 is TGCGCCAGCAGCCAAGTGGGAGTGGGATGGGAAGGGGATGAGCAGTTCTTC. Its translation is CASSQVGVGWEGDEQFF.

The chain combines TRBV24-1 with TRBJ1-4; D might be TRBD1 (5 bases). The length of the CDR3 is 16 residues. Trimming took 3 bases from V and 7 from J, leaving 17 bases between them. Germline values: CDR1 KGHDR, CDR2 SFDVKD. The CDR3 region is CATSDGAGTGPEKLFF. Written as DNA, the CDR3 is TGTGCCACCAGTGATGGGGCCGGGACGGGTCCTGAAAAACTGTTTTTT.

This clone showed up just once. CDR3: CASSLGPRQGYYTF. CDR3 nucleotides: TGCGCCAGCAGCTTGGGACCTCGACAGGGATACTACACCTTC. V gene TRBV5-1 combines with J gene TRBJ1-2; 7 positions agree with TRBD1. V lost 0 bases to trimming and J lost 10 bases; unmatched junction nucleotides: 9. CDR1 is SGHRS and CDR2 is YFSETQ in the germline V gene. CDR3 length: 14 amino acids. Using reference TRBV5-1 and TRBJ1-2 for the parts outside the CDR3, the full variable domain is KAGVTQTPRYLIKTRGQQVTLSCSPISGHRSVSWYQQTPGQGLQFLFEYFSETQRNKGNFPGRFSGRQFSNSRSEMNVSTLELGDSALYLCASSLGPRQGYYTFGSGTRLTVV.

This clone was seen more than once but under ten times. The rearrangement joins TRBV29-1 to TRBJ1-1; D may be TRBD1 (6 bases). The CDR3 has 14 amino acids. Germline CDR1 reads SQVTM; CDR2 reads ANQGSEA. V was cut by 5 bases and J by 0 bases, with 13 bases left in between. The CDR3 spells CSVRTEAMNTEAFF. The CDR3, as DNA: TGCAGCGTTAGGACAGAGGCAATGAACACTGAAGCTTTCTTT.

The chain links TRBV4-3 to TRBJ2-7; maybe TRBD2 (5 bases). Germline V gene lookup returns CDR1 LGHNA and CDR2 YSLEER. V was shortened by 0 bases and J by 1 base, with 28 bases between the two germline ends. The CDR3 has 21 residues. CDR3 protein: CASSQDLPQILGKGSSYEQYF. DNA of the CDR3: TGCGCCAGCAGCCAAGATCTTCCACAGATACTAGGAAAAGGGTCGTCCTACGAGCAGTACTTC.

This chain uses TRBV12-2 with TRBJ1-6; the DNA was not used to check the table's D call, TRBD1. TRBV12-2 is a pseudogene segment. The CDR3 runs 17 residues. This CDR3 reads CASRLGIEKRGNSPLHF. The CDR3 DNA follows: TGTGCAAGTCGCTTAGGCATAGAAAAAAGGGGCAATTCACCCCTCCACTTT.

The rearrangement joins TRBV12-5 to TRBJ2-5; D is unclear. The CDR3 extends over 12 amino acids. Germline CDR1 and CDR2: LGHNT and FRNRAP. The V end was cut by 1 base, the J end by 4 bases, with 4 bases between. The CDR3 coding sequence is TGTGCTAGTGGTTTGGGGGCAGAGACCCAGTACTTC. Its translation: CASGLGAETQYF.